The rows below give T cell receptor beta chains drawn from one sample of a study of T-cell memory formation after mild COVID-19. TCRdb processed the 5' RACE reads anew with MiXCR; each CDR3 protein has one entry. The sample records around 110,000 distinct CDR3 sequences, about 15% being singletons. The material sequenced was PBMCs or a T cell subset sorted from them (not recorded which). These receptors came from a man younger than 30 who had mild COVID-19 (a few samples of this study predate the infection). Cell type and time point are not known. CDR3s include the opening cysteine and the closing phenylalanine or tryptophan. The D gene is left open where the match is weak. The size of a clone is reported for some rows only, either as once, few or many, or as a class for expanded clones.

D,J,V,size,CDR3,DNA
.,TRBJ2-6,TRBV6-1,few,CASSEPTGSGANVLTF,TGTGCCAGCAGTGAACCCACAGGGTCTGGGGCCAACGTCCTGACTTTC
.,TRBJ2-5,TRBV9,many,CASSDDGHETQYF,TGTGCCAGCAGCGACGACGGTCACGAGACCCAGTACTTC
.,TRBJ2-3,TRBV20-1,.,CSARDLGLLTDTQYF,TGCAGTGCTAGAGATTTGGGACTTCTGACAGATACGCAGTATTTT
.,TRBJ2-1,TRBV7-8,many,CASSGVSEQFF,TGTGCCAGCAGCGGAGTTTCGGAGCAGTTCTTC
.,TRBJ2-1,TRBV20-1,few,CSAIQGSSYNEQFF,TGCAGTGCTATCCAAGGGAGCTCCTACAATGAGCAGTTCTTC
.,TRBJ1-1,TRBV6-5,many,CASSPGQSYTEAFF,TGTGCCAGCAGTCCCGGACAGAGCTACACTGAAGCTTTCTTT
TRBD1,TRBJ1-5,TRBV7-9,few,CASRGTGANQPQHF,TGTGCCAGCAGGGGGACAGGGGCGAATCAGCCCCAGCATTTT
.,TRBJ1-6,TRBV4-1,many,CASSQATGLDSPLHF,TGCGCCAGCAGCCAAGCTACAGGGTTGGATTCACCCCTCCACTTT
.,TRBJ1-2,TRBV4-1,.,CASSQEVRRQSNYGYTF,TGCGCCAGCAGCCAAGAGGTCAGGCGACAGTCAAACTATGGCTACACCTTC
TRBD1,TRBJ1-5,TRBV15,.,CATTPSGQGSDF,TGTGCCACCACCCCGTCAGGACAGGGGTCGGATTTT
.,TRBJ2-3,TRBV12-3/TRBV12-4,few,CASSLAGGPGDTQYF,TGTGCCAGCAGTTTAGCGGGGGGGCCGGGAGATACGCAGTATTTT
TRBD1,TRBJ2-5,TRBV27,few,CASSQTYRGQETQYF,TGTGCCAGCAGTCAGACCTACAGGGGACAAGAGACCCAGTACTTC
.,TRBJ2-1,TRBV5-1,few,CASSQRGISLAGGGNEQFF,TGCGCCAGCAGCCAAAGGGGCATCAGCCTGGCGGGTGGTGGCAATGAGCAGTTCTTC
TRBD1,TRBJ2-5,TRBV18,many,CASSPPGQNKQETQYF,TGTGCCAGCTCACCACCGGGACAGAATAAACAAGAGACCCAGTACTTC
.,TRBJ2-3,TRBV9,few,CASSPGTYTSTDTQYF,TGTGCCAGCAGCCCCGGGACTTACACTAGCACAGATACGCAGTATTTT
.,TRBJ1-2,TRBV4-2,few,CASSQVTPSDYGYTF,TGTGCCAGCAGCCAAGTAACACCCTCCGACTATGGCTACACCTTC
TRBD2,TRBJ2-1,TRBV7-3,.,CASKVAGGPFNEQFF,TGTGCCAGCAAAGTAGCGGGGGGGCCGTTCAATGAGCAGTTCTTC
TRBD1,TRBJ2-5,TRBV5-5,.,CASSRDRVFGQETQYF,TGTGCCAGCAGCCGGGACAGGGTGTTTGGGCAAGAGACCCAGTACTTC
.,TRBJ1-5,TRBV20-1,.,CSARYSNQPQHF,TGCAGTGCTAGGTATAGCAATCAGCCCCAGCATTTT
TRBD1,TRBJ1-5,TRBV3-1,few,CASSQAGQGTQPQHF,TGTGCCAGCAGCCAGGCGGGACAGGGCACTCAGCCCCAGCATTTT
TRBD1,TRBJ2-5,TRBV7-9,.,CASSPRQGAPETQYF,TGTGCCAGCAGCCCCAGACAGGGGGCCCCAGAGACCCAGTACTTC
TRBD1,TRBJ2-5,TRBV24-1,few,CATSLTGTDRQETQYF,TGTGCCACCAGCCTAACCGGGACAGACCGTCAAGAGACCCAGTACTTC
.,TRBJ2-1,TRBV29-1,many,CSVAFSYNEQFF,TGCAGCGTGGCATTCTCCTACAATGAGCAGTTCTTC
TRBD2,TRBJ2-1,TRBV7-2,.,CASSFSGRNEQFF,TGTGCCAGCAGCTTTAGCGGGAGAAATGAGCAGTTCTTC
TRBD1,TRBJ1-2,TRBV7-2,few,CASSRTGGEYGYTF,TGTGCCAGCAGCCGGACAGGGGGGGAGTATGGCTACACCTTC
TRBD1,TRBJ2-7,TRBV2,.,CASSGGTGYEQYF,TGTGCCAGCAGTGGCGGGACAGGGTACGAGCAGTACTTC
TRBD2,TRBJ2-1,TRBV11-3,.,CASSSGGSNEQFF,TGTGCCAGCAGCTCCGGGGGGAGTAATGAGCAGTTCTTC
TRBD1,TRBJ1-6,TRBV4-1,few,CASTQGGQGFSPLHF,TGCGCCAGCACCCAGGGCGGACAGGGATTTTCACCCCTCCACTTT
.,TRBJ1-4,TRBV20-1,few,CSARHWRFEKLFF,TGCAGTGCTCGACACTGGAGATTTGAAAAACTGTTTTTT
.,TRBJ2-1,TRBV4-1,.,CASSLENHNEQFF,TGCGCCAGCAGCTTGGAGAACCACAATGAGCAGTTCTTC
.,TRBJ1-2,TRBV4-3,few,CASSQETGANYGYTF,TGCGCCAGCAGCCAAGAGACGGGGGCCAACTATGGCTACACCTTC
.,TRBJ1-5,TRBV25-1,.,CASRGKGIACNSNQPQHF,TGTGCCAGCAGGGGGAAGGGGATAGCCTGTAATAGCAATCAGCCCCAGCATTTT
.,TRBJ2-1,TRBV21-1,many,CASSKVWESCSYNEQFF,TGTGCCAGCAGCAAAGTGTGGGAAAGTTGCTCCTACAATGAGCAGTTCTTC
TRBD2,TRBJ2-4,TRBV7-8,few,CASSLVLAGGLGAKNIQYF,TGTGCCAGCAGCTTAGTACTAGCGGGGGGCCTCGGAGCCAAAAACATTCAGTACTTC
TRBD1,TRBJ1-1,TRBV4-3,.,CASSRLGVQGATEAFF,TGCGCCAGCAGCCGCCTAGGGGTACAGGGGGCCACTGAAGCTTTCTTT
.,TRBJ1-5,TRBV5-6,few,CASSLPGDPTQHF,TGTGCCAGCAGCTTGCCAGGGGACCCGACCCAGCATTTT
TRBD2,TRBJ2-1,TRBV4-1,few,CASSQGGRDNEQFF,TGCGCCAGCAGCCAAGGGGGGAGGGACAATGAGCAGTTCTTC
TRBD1,TRBJ1-1,TRBV12-3/TRBV12-4,few,CASTTGVVGTEAFF,TGTGCCAGCACTACAGGGGTTGTGGGCACTGAAGCTTTCTTT
TRBD2,TRBJ2-1,TRBV5-1,.,CASSLVVGGAGEQFF,TGCGCCAGCAGCTTGGTGGTCGGGGGGGCCGGTGAGCAGTTCTTC
.,TRBJ2-1,TRBV7-2,many,CASSSLGSYNEQFF,TGTGCCAGCAGCTCCCTCGGGAGTTACAATGAGCAGTTCTTC
.,TRBJ2-1,TRBV10-1,.,CASSPGRNYYNEQFF,TGCGCCAGCAGCCCGGGTCGAAATTACTACAATGAGCAGTTCTTC
.,TRBJ2-7,TRBV5-5,many,CASSPGRQGVYEQYF,TGTGCCAGCAGCCCGGGCAGGCAGGGCGTGTACGAGCAGTACTTC
.,TRBJ2-7,TRBV4-3,.,CASSQVAASSYEQYF,TGCGCCAGCAGCCAAGTGGCGGCTAGCTCCTACGAGCAGTACTTC
TRBD1,TRBJ2-7,TRBV7-9,many,CASSLGDRPYEQYF,TGTGCCAGCAGCCTGGGGGACAGGCCATACGAGCAGTACTTC
TRBD2,TRBJ2-7,TRBV4-1,many,CASSHLAGGRYEQYF,TGCGCCAGCAGCCACTTAGCGGGGGGGCGATACGAGCAGTACTTC
.,TRBJ2-1,TRBV2,.,CASSDRWRGYNEQFF,TGTGCCAGCAGTGACCGTTGGCGGGGCTACAATGAGCAGTTCTTC
.,TRBJ2-1,TRBV6-2/TRBV6-3,.,CASSYGIEQFF,TGTGCCAGCAGTTACGGAATTGAGCAGTTCTTC
.,TRBJ1-1,TRBV6-2/TRBV6-3,few,CASSYSGVTEAFF,TGTGCCAGCAGTTACTCAGGGGTCACTGAAGCTTTCTTT